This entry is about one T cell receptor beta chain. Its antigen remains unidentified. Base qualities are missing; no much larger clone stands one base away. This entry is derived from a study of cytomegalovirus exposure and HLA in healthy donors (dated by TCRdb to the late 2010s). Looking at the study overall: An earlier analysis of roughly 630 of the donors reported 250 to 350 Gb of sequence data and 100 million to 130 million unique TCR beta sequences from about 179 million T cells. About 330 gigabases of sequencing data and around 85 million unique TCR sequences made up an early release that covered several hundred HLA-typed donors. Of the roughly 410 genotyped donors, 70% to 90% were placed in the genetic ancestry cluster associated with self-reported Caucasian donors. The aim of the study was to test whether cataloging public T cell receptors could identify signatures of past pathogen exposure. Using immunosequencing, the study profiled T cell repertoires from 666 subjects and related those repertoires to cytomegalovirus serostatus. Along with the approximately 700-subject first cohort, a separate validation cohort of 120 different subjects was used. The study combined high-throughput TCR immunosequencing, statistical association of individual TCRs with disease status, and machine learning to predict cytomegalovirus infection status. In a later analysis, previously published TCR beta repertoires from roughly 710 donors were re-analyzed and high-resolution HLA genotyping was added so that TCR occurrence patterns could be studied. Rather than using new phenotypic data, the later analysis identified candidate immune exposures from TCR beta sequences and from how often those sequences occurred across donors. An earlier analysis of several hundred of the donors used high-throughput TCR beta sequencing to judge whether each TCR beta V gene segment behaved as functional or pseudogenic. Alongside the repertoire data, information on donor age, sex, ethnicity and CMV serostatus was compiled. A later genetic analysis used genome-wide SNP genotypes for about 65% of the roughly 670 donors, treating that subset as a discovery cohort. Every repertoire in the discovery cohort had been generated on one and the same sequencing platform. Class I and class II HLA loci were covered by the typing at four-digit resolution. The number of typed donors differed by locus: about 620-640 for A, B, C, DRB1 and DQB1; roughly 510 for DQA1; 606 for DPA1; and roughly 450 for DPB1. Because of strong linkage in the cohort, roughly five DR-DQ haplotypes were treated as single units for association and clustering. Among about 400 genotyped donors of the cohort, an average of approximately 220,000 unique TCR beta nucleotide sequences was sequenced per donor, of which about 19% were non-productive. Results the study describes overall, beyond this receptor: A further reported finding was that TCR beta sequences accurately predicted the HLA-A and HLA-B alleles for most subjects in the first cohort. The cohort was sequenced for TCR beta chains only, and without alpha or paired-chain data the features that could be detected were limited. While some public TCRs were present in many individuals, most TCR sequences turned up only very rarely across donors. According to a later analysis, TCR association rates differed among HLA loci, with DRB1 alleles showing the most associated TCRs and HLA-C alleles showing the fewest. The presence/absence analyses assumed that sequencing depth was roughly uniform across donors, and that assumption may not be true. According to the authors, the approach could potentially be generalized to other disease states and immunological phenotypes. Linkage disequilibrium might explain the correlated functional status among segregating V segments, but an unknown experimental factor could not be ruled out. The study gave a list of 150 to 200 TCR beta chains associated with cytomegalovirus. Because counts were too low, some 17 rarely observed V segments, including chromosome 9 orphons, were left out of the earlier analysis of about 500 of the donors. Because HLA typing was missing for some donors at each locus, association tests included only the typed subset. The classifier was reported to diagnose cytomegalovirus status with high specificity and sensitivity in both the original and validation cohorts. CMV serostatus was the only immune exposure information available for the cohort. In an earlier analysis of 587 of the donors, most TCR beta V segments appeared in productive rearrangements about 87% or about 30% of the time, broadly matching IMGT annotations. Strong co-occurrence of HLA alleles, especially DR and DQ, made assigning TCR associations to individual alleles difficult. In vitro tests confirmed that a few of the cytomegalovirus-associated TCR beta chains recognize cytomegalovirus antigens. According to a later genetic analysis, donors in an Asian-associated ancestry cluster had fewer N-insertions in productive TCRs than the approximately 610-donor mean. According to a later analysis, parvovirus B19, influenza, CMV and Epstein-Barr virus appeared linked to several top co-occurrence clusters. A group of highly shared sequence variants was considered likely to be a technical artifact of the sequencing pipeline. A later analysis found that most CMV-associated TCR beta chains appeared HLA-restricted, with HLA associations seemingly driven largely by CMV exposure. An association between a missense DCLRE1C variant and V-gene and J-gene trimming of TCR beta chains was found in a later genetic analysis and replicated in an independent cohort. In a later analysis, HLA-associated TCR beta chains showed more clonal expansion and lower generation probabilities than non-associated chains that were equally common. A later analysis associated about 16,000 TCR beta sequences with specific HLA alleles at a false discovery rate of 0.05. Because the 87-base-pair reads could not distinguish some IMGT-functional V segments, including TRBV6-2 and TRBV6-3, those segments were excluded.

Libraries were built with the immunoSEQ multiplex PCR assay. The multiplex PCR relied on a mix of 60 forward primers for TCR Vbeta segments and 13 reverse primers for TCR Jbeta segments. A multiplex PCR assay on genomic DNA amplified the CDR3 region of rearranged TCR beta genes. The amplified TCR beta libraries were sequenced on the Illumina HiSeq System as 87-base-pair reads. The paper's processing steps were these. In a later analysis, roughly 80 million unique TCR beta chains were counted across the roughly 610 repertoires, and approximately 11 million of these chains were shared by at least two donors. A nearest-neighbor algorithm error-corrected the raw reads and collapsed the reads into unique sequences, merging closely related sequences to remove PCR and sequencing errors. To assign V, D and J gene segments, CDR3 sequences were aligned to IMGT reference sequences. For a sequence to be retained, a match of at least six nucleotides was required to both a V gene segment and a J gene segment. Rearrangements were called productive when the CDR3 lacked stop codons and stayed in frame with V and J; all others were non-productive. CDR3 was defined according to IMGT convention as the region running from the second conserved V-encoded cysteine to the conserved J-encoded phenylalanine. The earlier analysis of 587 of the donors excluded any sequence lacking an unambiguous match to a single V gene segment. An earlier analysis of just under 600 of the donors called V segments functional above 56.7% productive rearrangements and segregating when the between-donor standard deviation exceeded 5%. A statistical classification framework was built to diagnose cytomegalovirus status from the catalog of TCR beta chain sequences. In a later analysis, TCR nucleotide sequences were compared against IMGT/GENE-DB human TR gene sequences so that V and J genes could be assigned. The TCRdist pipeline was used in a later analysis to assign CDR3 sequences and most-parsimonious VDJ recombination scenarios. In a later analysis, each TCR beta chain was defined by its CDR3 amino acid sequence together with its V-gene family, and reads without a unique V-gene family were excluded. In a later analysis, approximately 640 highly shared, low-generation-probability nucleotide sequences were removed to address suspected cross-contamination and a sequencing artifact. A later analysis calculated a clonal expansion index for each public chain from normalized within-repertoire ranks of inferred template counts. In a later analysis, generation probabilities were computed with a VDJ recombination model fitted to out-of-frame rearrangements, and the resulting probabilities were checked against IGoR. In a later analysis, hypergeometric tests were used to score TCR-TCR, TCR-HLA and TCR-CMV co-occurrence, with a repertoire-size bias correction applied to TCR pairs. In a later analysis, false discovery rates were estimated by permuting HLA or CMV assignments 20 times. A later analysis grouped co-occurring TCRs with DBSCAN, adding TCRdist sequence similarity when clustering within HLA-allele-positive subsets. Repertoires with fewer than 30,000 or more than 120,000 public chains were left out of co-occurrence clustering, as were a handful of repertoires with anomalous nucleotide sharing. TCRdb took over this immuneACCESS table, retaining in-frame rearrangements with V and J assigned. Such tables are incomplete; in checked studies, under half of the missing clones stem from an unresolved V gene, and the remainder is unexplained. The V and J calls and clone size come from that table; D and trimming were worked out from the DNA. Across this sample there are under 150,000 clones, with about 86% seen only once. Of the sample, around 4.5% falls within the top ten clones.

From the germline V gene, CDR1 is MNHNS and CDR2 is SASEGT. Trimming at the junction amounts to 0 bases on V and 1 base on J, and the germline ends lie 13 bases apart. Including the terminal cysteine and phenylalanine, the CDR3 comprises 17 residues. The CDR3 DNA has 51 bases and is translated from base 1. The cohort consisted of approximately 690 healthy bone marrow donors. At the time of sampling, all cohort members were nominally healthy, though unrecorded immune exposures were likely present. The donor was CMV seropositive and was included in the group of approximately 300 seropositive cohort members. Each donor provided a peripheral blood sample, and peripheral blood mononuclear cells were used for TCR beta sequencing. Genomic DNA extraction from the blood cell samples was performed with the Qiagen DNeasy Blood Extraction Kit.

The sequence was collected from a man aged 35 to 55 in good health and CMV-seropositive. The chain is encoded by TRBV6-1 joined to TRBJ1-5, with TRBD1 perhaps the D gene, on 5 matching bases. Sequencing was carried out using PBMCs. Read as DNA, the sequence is TGTGCCAGCAGTGAAGCGCTAGGGAAGGGGAGCAATCAGCCCCAGCATTTT. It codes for CASSEALGKGSNQPQHF.